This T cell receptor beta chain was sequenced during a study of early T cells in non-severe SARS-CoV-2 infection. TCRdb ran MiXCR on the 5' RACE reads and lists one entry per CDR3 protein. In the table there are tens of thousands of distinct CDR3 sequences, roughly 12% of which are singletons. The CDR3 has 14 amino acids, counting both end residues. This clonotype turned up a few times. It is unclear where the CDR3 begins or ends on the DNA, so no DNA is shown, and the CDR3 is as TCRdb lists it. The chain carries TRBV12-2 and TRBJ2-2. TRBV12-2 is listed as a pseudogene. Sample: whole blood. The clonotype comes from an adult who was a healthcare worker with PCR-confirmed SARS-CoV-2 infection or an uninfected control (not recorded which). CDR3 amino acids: CASRFGSGTGELFF.